This T cell receptor beta chain was sequenced during a study of regulatory T cells in long-lasting Graves disease. This clonotype has only a few counts. The antigen remains undetermined. Time point specified: newly diagnosed GD, antithyroid drugs for less than 3 months. Extracted PBMC RNA gave rise to the TCR library. Peripheral blood, about 9 milliliters per patient, was collected in EDTA tubes. The study's findings and limits: New patients shared fewer public clonotypes (around 880) than persistent patients did (roughly 2,500). Limited samples may have lowered accuracy.

Building the TCR beta libraries relied on iRepertoire HTBI primers, and CDR3 regions underwent Arm-PCR. From the multiplex PCR reads, TCRdb called clonotypes with MiXCR, one entry per CDR3 protein. The data hold 530,000 or so distinct CDR3 sequences, with approximately 12% observed a single time. This sample also belongs to another study, concerning T cells in Graves' hyperthyroidism and ophthalmopathy.

The TCR was taken from a man younger than 45 with Graves disease. Here the sequenced sample was peripheral blood mononuclear cells (PBMCs), taken at new diagnosis, from a patient treated with antithyroid drugs.

CDR3 in DNA: TGTGCCAGCAGCCGATCGGGGGGCCCAGATACGCAGTATTTT. Residues: CASSRSGGPDTQYF. The chain is built from TRBV7-2 and TRBJ2-3, with D perhaps matching TRBD2 (7 bases). The CDR3 is 14 residues long. Germline loops: CDR1 SGHTA, CDR2 FQGNSA. V was cut by 5 bases and J by 4 bases, with 13 bases left in between.